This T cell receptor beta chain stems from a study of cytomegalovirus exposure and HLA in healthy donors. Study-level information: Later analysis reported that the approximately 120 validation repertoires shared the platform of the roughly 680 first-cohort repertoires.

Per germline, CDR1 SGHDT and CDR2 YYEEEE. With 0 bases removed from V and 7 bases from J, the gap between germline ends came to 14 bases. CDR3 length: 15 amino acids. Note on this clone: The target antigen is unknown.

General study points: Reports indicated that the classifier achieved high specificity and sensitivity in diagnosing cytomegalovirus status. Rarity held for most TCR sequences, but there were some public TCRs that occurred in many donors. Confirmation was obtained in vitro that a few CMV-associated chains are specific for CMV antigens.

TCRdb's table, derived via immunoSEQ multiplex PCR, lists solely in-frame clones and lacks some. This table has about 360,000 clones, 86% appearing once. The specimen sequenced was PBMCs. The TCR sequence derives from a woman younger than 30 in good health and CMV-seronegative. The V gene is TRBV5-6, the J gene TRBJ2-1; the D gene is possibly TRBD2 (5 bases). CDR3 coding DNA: TGTGCCAGCAGCTTGGTCCTGACTACCTCTAATGAGCAGTTCTTC. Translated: CASSLVLTTSNEQFF.